This T cell receptor (beta chain) was sequenced in a study of cytomegalovirus exposure and HLA in healthy donors. Study at large: HLA-typed donors contributed approximately 86 million unique TCRs, which were held in an early data release. Membership in the Caucasian-associated ancestry cluster was found for 75% to 90% of 398 genotyped donors. Regarding the study as a whole: Earlier analysis looked at TCR beta V segments, and most were productive about 87% or about 30% of the time.

Researchers ran the PCR with 60 Vbeta and 13 Jbeta primers. Clones were read by immunoSEQ multiplex PCR, and TCRdb kept only the in-frame ones, dropping some. The data show 150,000 to 200,000 clones, with over 65% seen just once and about 4.5% held by the top ten. A remark on this clone: The antigen is unknown.

Germline V gene lookup returns CDR1 SGHRS and CDR2 YFSETQ. This CDR3 has 14 residues. The V and J ends lost 4 bases and 1 base respectively, with 11 bases between them. The sequence was collected from a man aged 18 to 30 in good health and CMV-seropositive. V and J are TRBV5-1 and TRBJ1-1, with D unclear. Sequencing was carried out using PBMCs. The CDR3 region is CASSLTQRNTEAFF. CDR3 coding DNA: TGCGCCAGCAGCCTGACACAGAGGAACACTGAAGCTTTCTTT.